This record looks at one TCR beta chain sequence and its context. Its matching antigen is unknown. One end of the junction is discordant with germline, which a read error may explain. This sample's RNA came from whole unsorted tissue. The normal lung tissue was taken more than 3 cm from the tumor edge. This entry belongs to a study of tumor and adjacent non-tumor tissue in lung cancer. Regarding the study as a whole: Significantly higher TCR diversity was found in tumor than normal lung.

Three rounds of nested PCR, following a modified ARM-PCR protocol, produced the TCRbeta library. TCRdb reprocessed the multiplex PCR reads via MiXCR and lists one record per CDR3 protein. The sample shows roughly 90,000 distinct CDR3 sequences, roughly three quarters of them seen only once. The origin of this receptor is a woman between 50 and 59 years old with non-small cell lung cancer. The sequenced material came from distant non-tumor lung tissue.

The CDR3 loop is CASSYSLVGNTKYF. The CDR3 nucleotides read TGTGCCAGCAGTTACAGTCTGGTTGGAAACACCAAATATTTT. The V and J genes are TRBV6-6 and TRBJ1-3; no clear D gene. The CDR3 covers 14 residues. CDR1 MNHNY and CDR2 SVGAGI come from the germline V gene (reference sequence).